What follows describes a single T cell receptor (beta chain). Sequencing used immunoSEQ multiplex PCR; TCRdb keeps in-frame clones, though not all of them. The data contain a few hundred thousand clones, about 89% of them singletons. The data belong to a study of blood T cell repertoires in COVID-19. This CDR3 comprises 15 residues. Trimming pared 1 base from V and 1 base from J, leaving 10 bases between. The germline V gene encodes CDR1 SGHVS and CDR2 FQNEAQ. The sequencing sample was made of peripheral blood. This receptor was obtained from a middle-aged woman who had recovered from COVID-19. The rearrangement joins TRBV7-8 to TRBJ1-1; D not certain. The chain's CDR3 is CASSLEFTRNTEAFF. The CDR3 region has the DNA TGTGCCAGCAGCTTAGAGTTCACAAGGAACACTGAAGCTTTCTTT.